This T cell receptor (beta chain) was profiled in a study of regulatory T cells in long-lasting Graves disease. Time point defined: newly diagnosed GD, antithyroid drugs for less than 3 months. Making the TCR library involved RNA that had been extracted from PBMCs. Sequencing libraries for TCR beta were prepared with iRepertoire HTBI primers and Arm-PCR of CDR3 regions. TCRdb re-derived calls from the multiplex PCR reads in MiXCR, one entry per CDR3 protein. The sample lists approximately 400,000 distinct CDR3 sequences, approximately 15% occurring once. The ends were cut back, 7 bases at V and 3 bases at J, with 19 bases in the middle. This CDR3 comprises 15 residues. In germline, CDR1 is SEHNR, CDR2 FQNEAQ (reference sequence). These data were also reused for a study on T cells in Graves' hyperthyroidism and ophthalmopathy. As that study records: The study used the HTBI primer set for a first-round RT-PCR of the TCR CDR3.

The specimen comprised peripheral blood mononuclear cells (PBMCs), sampled at new diagnosis, from a patient treated with antithyroid drugs. This chain uses TRBV7-9 with TRBJ2-7; a weak D match, TRBD1 (6 bases). This TCR came from a woman in her 40s with Graves disease. The CDR3 sequence: CASTSSGASVYEQYF. The DNA for the CDR3 is TGTGCCAGCACCTCCTCAGGGGCGTCCGTCTACGAGCAGTACTTC.